Below, one TCR beta chain is given with its context. The target antigen is unknown. Per the germline V gene, CDR1 is SNHLY and CDR2 is FYNNEI. The V gene lost 6 bases and the J gene lost 13 bases, with 5 bases spanning the gap. The CDR3 runs to 8 residues. This sample was included in a study of post-analysis software for immune sequencing data. TCR beta cDNA libraries had unique molecular identifiers. One entry per CDR3 protein, called by TCRdb with MiXCR from the PCR reads. Of about 210,000 distinct CDR3 sequences listed, 25% to 35% are singletons. Study outcomes and limitations: There was significantly lower normalized Chao1 diversity in multiple sclerosis patients than in controls. Patients used roughly five TRBV segments, including TRBV5-6, TRBV5-1 and TRBV20-1, more often than controls. Samples from one preparation batch, clustered by F measure, grouped strongly together.

This clonotype was sampled from a girl aged 2-17 years with multiple sclerosis. V gene TRBV2 combines with J gene TRBJ2-3, with D hard to call. The material sequenced was blood. The CDR3 DNA sequence: TGTGCCAGCAGCGGAGAGTATTTT. Protein sequence: CASSGEYF.